This entry lists 18 T cell receptor beta chains sequenced from one sample in a study of cytotoxic CD8 clonotypes in ibrutinib-treated CLL. The assay was immunoSEQ multiplex PCR, and TCRdb's table has in-frame clones only and misses some. This table holds some 300,000 clones, roughly 80% found once. The sample here was PBMCs, taken before ibrutinib treatment. The receptors come from a human donor with chronic lymphocytic leukemia.

On this clone: A junction end diverges from the germline sequence, so it may reflect a read error. The rearrangement uses TRBV30 and TRBJ2-2; 8 positions agree with TRBD2. This CDR3 region has 15 residues. CDR1 is GTSNPN and CDR2 is SVGIG in the germline V gene (reference sequence). CDR3 sequence: CARRGSGRWSGELFF. The DNA of the CDR3 is TGTGCCCGGAGGGGCAGCGGGAGATGGTCCGGGGAGCTGTTTTTT.

This clone was counted a few times. The J gene is TRBJ2-7, the V gene TRBV7-2, with D possibly matching TRBD2 (5 bases). The CDR3 is 13 amino acids. From germline, CDR1 is SGHTA and CDR2 FQGNSA. V shed 5 bases and J shed 2 bases, with 10 bases lying between them. The CDR3 DNA reads TGTGCCAGCAGCCTGCGGGCTGCCTACGAGCAGTACTTC. Translation: CASSLRAAYEQYF.

The gene calls are TRBV28 and TRBJ2-3; D uncertain. The V and J ends lost 5 bases and 4 bases respectively, with 7 bases between them. Per the germline V gene, CDR1 is MDHEN and CDR2 is SYDVKM. The CDR3 spans 12 residues. The CDR3 here is CASSHWADTQYF. CDR3 DNA: TGTGCCAGCAGTCACTGGGCAGATACGCAGTATTTT.

This sequence joins TRBV4-1 and TRBJ2-3; D unresolved. The CDR3 consists of 16 residues. Germline CDR1 and CDR2: MGHRA and YSYEKL. Trimming stripped 0 bases from V and 0 bases from J, with 10 bases between. As DNA, the CDR3 is TGCGCCAGCAGCCAAGAACGACTGCCTAGCACAGATACGCAGTATTTT. Protein: CASSQERLPSTDTQYF.

The chain combines TRBV19 with TRBJ2-7; D may be TRBD2 (5 bases). The CDR3 runs to 15 residues. CDR1 and CDR2 from the germline V gene are LNHDA and SQIVND (reference sequence). The V end lost 1 base, the J end lost 3 bases, and 13 bases lay between the germline ends. As DNA, the CDR3 is TGTGCCAGTAGTATAGCGGGCAGTCGGGGCTACGAGCAGTACTTC. It translates to CASSIAGSRGYEQYF.

The V gene is TRBV15, the J gene TRBJ2-3; 7 bases fit TRBD2. V was pared by 3 bases and J by 3 bases, with 9 bases of the junction left unmatched. CDR1 and CDR2 (germline): LNHNV, YYDKDF (reference sequence). This CDR3 is 16 amino acids long. CDR3 region: CATSSVGWEGTDTQYF. In DNA form, the CDR3 reads TGTGCCACCAGCAGTGTCGGTTGGGAGGGAACAGATACGCAGTATTTT.

The chain uses TRBV28 and TRBJ2-4; possible D gene TRBD2, 6 bases. CDR3 length: 15 amino acids. CDR1 and CDR2 from the germline V gene are MDHEN and SYDVKM. Trimming cost V 6 bases and J 2 bases, with 14 bases left between them. The CDR3, as DNA: TGTGCCAGCAGCGAATGGGGGGTTTCCAAAAACATTCAGTACTTC. This codes for CASSEWGVSKNIQYF. Full variable domain (remainder filled in from reference TRBV28 and TRBJ2-4): DVKVTQSSRYLVKRTGEKVFLECVQDMDHENMFWYRQDPGLGLRLIYFSYDVKMKEKGDIPEGYSVSREKKERFSLILESASTNQTSMYLCASSEWGVSKNIQYFGAGTRLSVL.

The chain recombines TRBV29-1 with TRBJ1-4; possible D gene TRBD1, 5 bases. From germline, CDR1 is SQVTM and CDR2 ANQGSEA. This CDR3 region has 13 residues. V was shortened by 7 bases and J by 7 bases, with 16 bases between the two germline ends. The CDR3 is CSAATVGTEKLFF. In DNA, the CDR3 is TGCAGCGCAGCGACAGTTGGGACTGAAAAACTGTTTTTT.

The V gene is TRBV6-5, the J gene TRBJ2-6; D not certain. The CDR3 is 14 amino acids. Germline V lookup: CDR1 MNHEY, CDR2 SVGAGI. V lost 5 bases to trimming and J lost 0 bases, with 5 bases between them. CDR3 bases: TGTGCCAGCAGTAGGAACTCTGGGGCCAACGTCCTGACTTTC. Protein sequence: CASSRNSGANVLTF.

This sequence joins TRBV20-1 and TRBJ2-7; no firm D call. Germline V gene data show CDR1 as DFQATT and CDR2 as SNEGSKA (reference sequence). Trimming stripped 6 bases from V and 1 base from J, with 7 bases between. The CDR3 length is 11 residues. The CDR3 nucleotides read TGCAGTGCCAGACTGTCCTACGAGCAGTACTTC. It yields the protein CSARLSYEQYF.

The rearrangement joins TRBV5-1 to TRBJ2-7, with TRBD2 as a possible D gene (7 bases). The CDR3 length is 14 residues. Trimming took 2 bases from V and 6 from J, leaving 15 bases between them. Germline CDR1 reads SGHRS; CDR2 reads YFSETQ. The CDR3 loop reads CASSLGGAGIEQYF. The CDR3 region has the DNA TGCGCCAGCAGCTTAGGGGGGGCCGGGATCGAGCAGTACTTC.

In its sample, this clone was seen a few times. The chain is built from TRBV4-3 and TRBJ2-7; D gene uncertain. The CDR3 runs 13 residues. Looked up from germline, CDR1 is LGHNA and CDR2 is YSLEER. The V end lost 0 bases, the J end lost 5 bases, and 8 bases lay between the germline ends. The chain's CDR3 is CASSQDLAHEQYF. The CDR3 bases are TGCGCCAGCAGCCAAGATCTTGCCCACGAGCAGTACTTC.

V gene TRBV7-3 combines with J gene TRBJ2-7, with 7 bases lining up with TRBD1. This CDR3 comprises 16 residues. V lost 7 bases to trimming and J lost 2 bases; unmatched junction nucleotides: 14. Germline lookup yields CDR1 SGHTA and CDR2 FQGTGA. CDR3 protein: CASTNRTRTGTYEQYF. The CDR3 nucleotides are TGTGCCAGCACCAACCGAACAAGGACAGGCACCTACGAGCAGTACTTC.

The genes are TRBV27 and TRBJ2-3, with 14 nucleotides matching TRBD2. The CDR3 sequence is 14 residues long. The germline gives CDR1 MNHEY, CDR2 SMNVEV (reference sequence). V was pared by 6 bases and J by 6 bases, with 2 bases of the junction left unmatched. In nucleotides, the CDR3 is TGTGCCAGCAGGGGACTAGCGGGAGTTGATACGCAGTATTTT. Its translation is CASRGLAGVDTQYF.

V and J are TRBV6-1 and TRBJ1-5; TRBD1 aligns across 8 bases. From germline, CDR1 is MNHNS and CDR2 SASEGT. CDR3 size: 15 residues. Trimming cost V 7 bases and J 0 bases; bases outside gene matches: 5. CDR3 amino acids: CASKGQDLSNQPQHF. DNA of the CDR3: TGTGCCAGCAAGGGACAGGACCTTAGCAATCAGCCCCAGCATTTT.

This clone was detected a few times. The V gene is TRBV7-9, the J gene TRBJ2-6, with D maybe TRBD1 (7 bases). This CDR3 spans 18 amino acids. Trimming removed 2 bases at V and 0 bases at J, with 14 bases between. Germline CDR1 is SEHNR and CDR2 is FQNEAQ (reference sequence). The CDR3: CASSLTAGQHSGANVLTF. Here the CDR3 DNA reads TGTGCCAGCAGCTTAACTGCGGGACAGCACTCTGGGGCCAACGTCCTGACTTTC.

The V and J genes are TRBV18 and TRBJ1-1; D is possibly TRBD1 (5 bases). Trimming shortened V by 6 bases and J by 4 bases, and 18 bases separated the two germline ends. Germline loops: CDR1 KGHSH, CDR2 LQKENI. This CDR3 has 15 amino acids. CDR3 in amino acids: CASSRIPDSSTEAFF. The CDR3 DNA follows: TGTGCCAGCTCGCGGATTCCAGACAGTTCCACTGAAGCTTTCTTT.

The rearrangement links TRBV4-2 to TRBJ2-1; no clear D. CDR3 length: 13 amino acids. V lost 2 bases and J 4 bases, leaving 6 bases between the germline ends. Germline values: CDR1 LGHNA, CDR2 YNFKEQ. As DNA, the CDR3 is TGTGCCAGCAGCCAAACCCTATACAATGAGCAGTTCTTC. This gives the protein CASSQTLYNEQFF.